These 9 T cell receptor beta chains were sequenced from one sample in a study of CD8+ T cells in alopecia areata (dated by TCRdb to between 2017 and 2018). The library relied on the immunoSEQ multiplex PCR assay. RNA was extracted from all samples and reverse transcribed into cDNA, which served as template for TCR sequencing. The clones in this table, taken by TCRdb from immuneACCESS, are in-frame only. Not every clone is retained; where verified, under half of the shortfall comes from an unresolved V gene, and the cause of the rest is unknown. The sample table shows more than 95,000 clones, and around 61% are seen once. The ten biggest clones cover around 2.8% of the sample. The specimen sequenced was CD4+ T cells sorted from blood. The receptors shown here come from a human donor in good health.

The chain is built from TRBV5-1 and TRBJ2-5; perhaps TRBD1 as D (6 bases). Trimming took 3 bases from V and 4 from J, leaving 16 bases between them. The V gene's germline CDR1 is SGHRS and CDR2 YFSETQ. The CDR3 sequence is 15 residues long. The CDR3 coding sequence is TGCGCCAGCAGCTCGCCGGTGGGGGCCGCAGAGACCCAGTACTTC. It is translated as CASSSPVGAAETQYF.

In its sample, this clone was seen a few times. This chain joins TRBV29-1 and TRBJ1-1, with no clear D. This CDR3 is built from 12 residues. Germline assignment: CDR1 SQVTM and CDR2 ANQGSEA. Deletions cut 6 bases from V and 6 bases from J, with 14 bases between. CDR3 coding DNA: TGCAGCGTCGAGCGGGGTACGGCTGAAGCTTTCTTT. This gives the protein CSVERGTAEAFF.

The CDR3 is CAWKGLLNQPQHF. The CDR3 bases are TGTGCCTGGAAGGGGCTTCTCAATCAGCCCCAGCATTTT. This rearrangement joins TRBV30 to TRBJ1-5, with a possible D match to TRBD1 (5 bases). CDR1 GTSNPN and CDR2 SVGIG come from the germline V gene (reference sequence). This CDR3 has 13 residues. V lost 4 bases and J lost 3, with 10 bases in between.

The chain carries TRBV25-1 and TRBJ1-2; D gene uncertain. The CDR3 sequence is 16 residues long. V gave up 2 bases and J gave up 1 base, with 14 bases separating them. Germline CDR1 and CDR2: MGHDK and SYGVNS. CDR3 amino acids: CASSENYGRLNYGYTF. The CDR3, as DNA: TGTGCCAGCAGTGAAAATTATGGCCGCCTTAACTATGGCTACACCTTC.

This sequence joins TRBV11-2 and TRBJ2-2; D perhaps matches TRBD2 (6 bases). Germline V gives CDR1 SGHAT, CDR2 FQNNGV. The CDR3 loop spans 16 amino acids. The V end was cut by 1 base, the J end by 1 base, with 10 bases between. Here the CDR3 reads CASSLAGLMNTGELFF. In DNA, the CDR3 is TGTGCCAGCAGCTTAGCGGGACTGATGAACACCGGGGAGCTGTTTTTT.

This clone occurred many times. The chain is built from TRBV7-9 and TRBJ2-2; D is uncertain. V was pared by 5 bases and J by 3 bases, with 4 bases between. The CDR3 sequence is 12 residues long. The germline CDR1 and CDR2 sequences are SEHNR and FQNEAQ (reference sequence). Here the CDR3 DNA reads TGTGCCAGCAGCCCGGACACCGGGGAGCTGTTTTTT. As protein: CASSPDTGELFF.

The chain uses TRBV29-1 and TRBJ1-1, with D maybe TRBD1 (5 bases). Per germline, CDR1 SQVTM and CDR2 ANQGSEA. The CDR3 is 13 amino acids. V was cut by 3 bases and J by 5 bases, with 13 bases left in between. The CDR3 DNA follows: TGCAGCGTTGATAGGGGCGGGGAGACTGAAGCTTTCTTT. The encoded protein is CSVDRGGETEAFF. Full variable domain (rest looked up from reference TRBV29-1 and TRBJ1-1): SAVISQKPSRDICQRGTSLTIQCQVDSQVTMMFWYRQQPGQSLTLIATANQGSEATYESGFVIDKFPISRPNLTFSTLTVSNMSPEDSSIYLCSVDRGGETEAFFGQGTRLTVV.

V and J are TRBV30 and TRBJ1-6; TRBD1 matches 8 bases. The CDR3 consists of 15 residues. Trimming at V came to 7 bases and at J to 5 bases, leaving 10 bases not matched to a gene. Germline V gene data show CDR1 as GTSNPN and CDR2 as SVGIG (reference sequence). This CDR3 is CASNRGQVNNSPLHF. CDR3 in DNA: TGTGCCTCTAACAGGGGACAGGTTAATAATTCACCCCTCCACTTT.

This rearrangement joins TRBV2 to TRBJ1-4; D unresolved. Between the trimmed V and J ends, which lost 7 bases and 4 bases, there was a span of 16 bases. Per germline, CDR1 SNHLY and CDR2 FYNNEI. CDR3 length: 15 amino acids. CDR3 residues: CASTRAPGVNEKLFF. The CDR3, as DNA: TGTGCCAGCACCCGGGCACCCGGGGTTAATGAAAAACTGTTTTTT. The full variable domain, in which reference TRBV2 and TRBJ1-4 provide the parts outside the CDR3, is EPEVTQTPSHQVTQMGQEVILRCVPISNHLYFYWYRQILGQKVEFLVSFYNNEISEKSEIFDDQFSVERPDGSNFTLKIRSTKLEDSAMYFCASTRAPGVNEKLFFGSGTQLSVL.